What follows are 32 T cell receptor beta chains derived from one specimen sequenced in a study of cytomegalovirus exposure and HLA in healthy donors. With 60 Vbeta and 13 Jbeta primers, the PCR was carried out. Sequenced by immunoSEQ multiplex PCR; TCRdb stores in-frame clones only, minus some. The sample shows 150,000 to 250,000 clones, approximately 85% of them seen only once. Sequenced: PBMCs. These receptors were collected from a girl aged 5-17 years in good health and CMV-seropositive.

V gene TRBV4-1 combines with J gene TRBJ2-1; D is perhaps TRBD2 (6 bases). Trimming pared 1 base from V and 0 bases from J, leaving 7 bases between. The CDR3 has 15 amino acids. Per germline, CDR1 MGHRA and CDR2 YSYEKL. Written as DNA, the CDR3 is TGCGCCAGCAGCCAAGTGGGGGGCTCCTACAATGAGCAGTTCTTC. Protein product: CASSQVGGSYNEQFF.

The chain is built from TRBV18 and TRBJ1-4; no clear D gene. Trimming shortened V by 2 bases and J by 7 bases, and 14 bases separated the two germline ends. Germline V gene data show CDR1 as KGHSH and CDR2 as LQKENI. There are 15 residues in the CDR3. For the CDR3, the DNA is TGTGCCAGCTCACCAGGCCGGCGGAGTGGTGAAAAACTGTTTTTT. It specifies CASSPGRRSGEKLFF. Drawing the rest from reference TRBV18 and TRBJ1-4, the complete variable domain is NAGVMQNPRHLVRRRGQEARLRCSPMKGHSHVYWYRQLPEEGLKFMVYLQKENIIDESGMPKERFSAEFPKEGPSILRIQQVVRGDSAAYFCASSPGRRSGEKLFFGSGTQLSVL.

The chain is built from TRBV15 and TRBJ2-3; TRBD2 matches 10 bases. With 8 bases clipped from V and 1 base from J, the junction kept 0 bases outside the gene matches. The CDR3 loop spans 13 amino acids. The germline V gene has CDR1 LNHNV and CDR2 YYDKDF (reference sequence). Here the CDR3 reads CATLAGGTDTQYF. The CDR3 nucleotides read TGTGCCACCCTAGCGGGGGGCACAGATACGCAGTATTTT.

The chain couples TRBV5-4 to TRBJ1-5; 12 bases fit TRBD1. The trim removed 2 bases at V and 7 bases at J, leaving 4 bases unmatched. CDR3 length: 15 amino acids. Germline CDR1 reads SGHNT; CDR2 reads YYREEE (reference sequence). The DNA of the CDR3 is TGTGCCAGCAGCTTCGGGACAGGGGGCGAACAGCCCCAGCATTTT. Its protein is CASSFGTGGEQPQHF.

This rearrangement joins TRBV7-6 to TRBJ1-2; D not certain. This CDR3 has 15 residues. Trimming removed 5 bases at V and 4 bases at J, with 17 bases between. The germline CDR1 and CDR2 sequences are SGHVS and FNYEAQ. The CDR3 here is CASSRFSGRPYGYTF. CDR3 coding DNA: TGTGCCAGCAGCCGGTTCAGTGGCAGGCCCTATGGCTACACCTTC.

This clone occurred a few times. This chain links TRBV5-1 with TRBJ2-3, with 13 bases that match TRBD2. Trimming at V came to 4 bases and at J to 1 base, leaving 6 bases not matched to a gene. The germline CDR1 and CDR2 sequences are SGHRS and YFSETQ. The CDR3 totals 17 residues. CDR3 sequence (DNA): TGCGCCAGCAGCCCCGGACTAGCGGGGGCCCGCACAGATACGCAGTATTTT. Protein product: CASSPGLAGARTDTQYF.

The chain employs TRBV10-3 and TRBJ2-5; D is possibly TRBD1 (7 bases). CDR1 ENHRY and CDR2 SYGVKD come from the germline V gene. The CDR3 has 15 residues. V dropped 4 bases and J dropped 5 bases, with 17 bases sitting between them. The CDR3 nucleotides are TGTGCCATCAGTGGCGGGGAACAGGGGATCGAGACCCAGTACTTC. As protein: CAISGGEQGIETQYF.

The CDR3 nucleotides are TGTGCCACATCAACAGGGTACAATCAGCCCCAGCATTTT. Protein: CATSTGYNQPQHF. The chain links TRBV6-5 to TRBJ1-5; D is possibly TRBD1 (6 bases). The V end was cut by 10 bases, the J end by 3 bases, with 13 bases between. The CDR3 runs 13 residues. The germline V gene encodes CDR1 MNHEY and CDR2 SVGAGI.

The chain joins TRBV6-4 to TRBJ1-1; TRBD1 matches at 8 bases. The V segment lost 0 bases and the J segment 11 bases; nucleotides outside the gene matches: 11. This CDR3 spans 15 amino acids. From germline, CDR1 is MRHNA and CDR2 SNTAGT. The CDR3 DNA is TGTGCCAGCAGTGACTCCAGGGGGCCGGGGGCCGGGGCTTTCTTT. It is translated as CASSDSRGPGAGAFF.

The chain uses TRBV4-1 and TRBJ2-2, with D hard to call. CDR1 and CDR2 (germline): MGHRA, YSYEKL. V lost 1 base and J 6 bases, leaving 21 bases between the germline ends. This CDR3 is built from 18 residues. The CDR3 loop is CASSQVRLGSPWAGELFF. In DNA form, the CDR3 reads TGCGCCAGCAGCCAAGTTAGGTTGGGCTCCCCGTGGGCCGGGGAGCTGTTTTTT.

The V call is TRBV5-1, the J call TRBJ2-1, with 12 bases lining up with TRBD2. Germline V lookup: CDR1 SGHRS, CDR2 YFSETQ. The CDR3 is made up of 16 amino acids. V lost 0 bases to trimming and J lost 6 bases; unmatched junction nucleotides: 4. CDR3 sequence (DNA): TGCGCCAGCAGCTTGGTGGCTAGCGGGGGGGCCAATGAGCAGTTCTTC. It specifies CASSLVASGGANEQFF.

The V gene is TRBV11-3, the J gene TRBJ2-3; maybe TRBD1 (8 bases). V was pared by 5 bases and J by 1 base, with 22 bases between. Germline CDR1 SGHNT, CDR2 YENEEA. CDR3 size: 18 residues. CDR3 DNA sequence: TGTGCCAGCAGCCCTGGACAGGGACTATCTGGGGGCACAGATACGCAGTATTTT. Amino acids: CASSPGQGLSGGTDTQYF.

The chain uses TRBV27 and TRBJ2-5; D possibly corresponds to TRBD2 (5 bases). This CDR3 spans 15 amino acids. In germline, CDR1 is MNHEY, CDR2 SMNVEV (reference sequence). Trimming removed 2 bases at V and 2 bases at J, with 12 bases between. Here the CDR3 reads CASSLSGRTQETQYF. In DNA, the CDR3 is TGTGCCAGCAGTTTAAGCGGCAGGACTCAAGAGACCCAGTACTTC.

A few counts support this clone. This sample includes further DNA sequences coding for the same CDR3. V usage is TRBV7-9 and J usage is TRBJ2-1; D ambiguous. CDR1 SEHNR and CDR2 FQNEAQ come from the germline V gene (reference sequence). V was cut by 2 bases and J by 8 bases, with 10 bases left in between. The CDR3 sequence is 13 residues long. The CDR3 DNA is TGTGCCAGCAGCTTAAGAGGTATCGATGAGCAGTTCTTC. Its protein is CASSLRGIDEQFF.

This clone was counted between two and nine times. J is TRBJ1-1 and V is TRBV30; D gene uncertain. Germline CDR1 GTSNPN, CDR2 SVGIG (reference sequence). The CDR3 runs to 13 residues. The V end was cut by 0 bases, the J end by 4 bases, with 9 bases between. This CDR3 reads CAWSVSSPTEAFF. The CDR3 DNA sequence: TGTGCCTGGAGTGTTTCCTCTCCCACTGAAGCTTTCTTT.

The V and J genes are TRBV10-3 and TRBJ2-7; 7 bases map to TRBD1. The CDR3 loop spans 16 amino acids. V dropped 3 bases and J dropped 2; count of bases not matched to a gene: 10. Germline V gives CDR1 ENHRY, CDR2 SYGVKD. CDR3 protein: CAISDPAAGGAYEQYF. The CDR3 nucleotides are TGTGCCATCAGTGATCCGGCGGCAGGGGGTGCCTACGAGCAGTACTTC.

The genes are TRBV7-2 and TRBJ2-5; TRBD2 aligns across 11 bases. This CDR3 spans 16 amino acids. The trim removed 5 bases at V and 4 bases at J, leaving 9 bases unmatched. Germline V gene lookup returns CDR1 SGHTA and CDR2 FQGNSA. The CDR3 bases are TGTGCCAGCAGCCAGGGACTAGCGGCGGTTGGAGAGACCCAGTACTTC. It specifies CASSQGLAAVGETQYF.

The J gene is TRBJ1-1, the V gene TRBV11-3; D may be TRBD1 (5 bases). Trimming pared 7 bases from V and 1 base from J, leaving 13 bases between. CDR3 length equals 14 residues. In germline, CDR1 is SGHNT, CDR2 YENEEA. The CDR3 here is CASTPGLENTEAFF. The DNA for the CDR3 is TGTGCCAGCACCCCGGGACTCGAGAACACTGAAGCTTTCTTT.

The CDR3 region has the DNA TGTGCCAGCAGCTTAGAGGCAGGGGGTGCCGGGGAGCTGTTTTTT. It is translated as CASSLEAGGAGELFF. The chain joins TRBV7-6 to TRBJ2-2; 7 nucleotides agree with TRBD1. The CDR3 contains 15 residues. Germline CDR1 and CDR2: SGHVS and FNYEAQ. V was pared by 1 base and J by 6 bases, with 5 bases of the junction left unmatched.

V is TRBV7-9 and J is TRBJ2-7; D unresolved. The CDR3 spans 14 residues. Germline V lookup: CDR1 SEHNR, CDR2 FQNEAQ (reference sequence). V was clipped by 6 bases and J by 0 bases, with 12 bases between them. CDR3 region: CASRLTGSSYEQYF. In nucleotides, the CDR3 is TGTGCCAGCAGGCTAACGGGTAGCTCCTACGAGCAGTACTTC. The entire variable domain, with the rest obtained from reference TRBV7-9 and TRBJ2-7, is as follows: DTGVSQNPRHKITKRGQNVTFRCDPISEHNRLYWYRQTLGQGPEFLTYFQNEAQLEKSRLLSDRFSAERPKGSFSTLEIQRTEQGDSAMYLCASRLTGSSYEQYFGPGTRLTVT.

The V and J genes are TRBV4-2 and TRBJ2-3; 11 nucleotides line up with TRBD2. The CDR3 loop spans 17 amino acids. CDR1 LGHNA and CDR2 YNFKEQ come from the germline V gene. V gave up 4 bases and J gave up 2 bases; unmatched junction bases: 8. The CDR3 is CASSLGGSGGVTDTQYF. In DNA form, the CDR3 reads TGTGCCAGCAGCCTCGGTGGTAGCGGGGGGGTCACAGATACGCAGTATTTT.

This clone was detected a few times. V and J are TRBV27 and TRBJ2-5; the match to TRBD2 covers 9 bases. After removal of 2 bases from V and 2 bases from J, the junction contained 3 bases not matched to a gene. There are 15 residues in the CDR3. Germline V gene lookup returns CDR1 MNHEY and CDR2 SMNVEV (reference sequence). The CDR3 loop reads CASSLAGGPQETQYF. CDR3 sequence (DNA): TGTGCCAGCAGTTTAGCGGGGGGGCCACAAGAGACCCAGTACTTC.

V usage is TRBV6-1 and J usage is TRBJ2-7, with 9 bases aligning to TRBD2. Germline lookup yields CDR1 MNHNS and CDR2 SASEGT. The CDR3 totals 14 residues. With 1 base clipped from V and 5 bases from J, the junction kept 3 bases outside the gene matches. The CDR3 bases are TGTGCCAGCAGTGAAGGCGGGGGGGCGAACGAGCAGTACTTC. As protein: CASSEGGGANEQYF.

The chain recombines TRBV11-2 with TRBJ2-3; D possibly corresponds to TRBD2 (6 bases). In germline, CDR1 is SGHAT, CDR2 FQNNGV. The CDR3 is 12 residues long. CDR3 sequence: CGAGSAADTQYF. The CDR3 nucleotides read TGTGGGGCGGGGTCGGCGGCAGATACGCAGTATTTT.

The V and J genes are TRBV30 and TRBJ1-3; D uncertain. Trimming shortened V by 3 bases and J by 4 bases, and 10 bases separated the two germline ends. Germline values: CDR1 GTSNPN, CDR2 SVGIG (reference sequence). The CDR3 has 13 residues. CDR3 sequence: CAWRVGTGNTIYF. For the CDR3, the DNA is TGTGCCTGGAGAGTTGGCACAGGAAACACCATATATTTT.

The chain links TRBV4-2 to TRBJ2-3; 14 bases are shared with TRBD2. The CDR3 spans 16 residues. Germline V gene sequence: CDR1 LGHNA, CDR2 YNFKEQ. V dropped 4 bases and J dropped 4; count of bases not matched to a gene: 4. CDR3 region: CASSPGLAGGADTQYF. CDR3 sequence (DNA): TGTGCCAGCAGCCCTGGACTAGCGGGGGGAGCAGATACGCAGTATTTT.

The chain links TRBV7-9 to TRBJ2-1; 9 positions agree with TRBD2. The CDR3 length is 15 residues. Germline assignment: CDR1 SEHNR and CDR2 FQNEAQ (reference sequence). V shed 9 bases and J 4 bases; nucleotides not matched to a gene: 10. The CDR3: CASPGERGEYNEQFF. The DNA of the CDR3 is TGTGCCAGTCCCGGGGAGCGGGGGGAATACAATGAGCAGTTCTTC.

The CDR3 reads CASSGAMPPYEQYF. CDR3 coding DNA: TGTGCCAGCAGTGGGGCGATGCCCCCCTACGAGCAGTACTTC. V and J are TRBV6-1 and TRBJ2-7; D gene ambiguous. CDR3 size: 14 residues. Germline V CDR1 and CDR2: MNHNS, SASEGT. The V and J ends lost 4 bases and 2 bases respectively, with 12 bases between them.

As for this clone: Additional DNA sequences in this sample encode the identical CDR3. The rearrangement uses TRBV14 and TRBJ2-7; D uncertain. V lost 1 base, J lost 2 bases, and 9 bases lay in between. CDR1 is SGHDN, CDR2 FVKESK, per germline. CDR3 size: 14 residues. CDR3 bases: TGTGCCAGCAGCCAAGTTGCCAGGACCTACGAGCAGTACTTC. It codes for CASSQVARTYEQYF.

V gene TRBV7-2 combines with J gene TRBJ1-2, with a weak D call TRBD1 (6 bases). Germline V gene data show CDR1 as SGHTA and CDR2 as FQGNSA. This CDR3 contains 15 residues. V was pared by 3 bases and J by 2 bases, with 13 bases between. The CDR3 DNA sequence: TGTGCCAGCAGCTTGACCGGGACAAAAAACTATGGCTACACCTTC. Translating it yields CASSLTGTKNYGYTF.

This clone was seen only once. The V call is TRBV7-6, the J call TRBJ2-7; weak D call: TRBD1 (6 bases). Trimming cost V 0 bases and J 2 bases, with 14 bases left between them. Germline-derived CDR1 and CDR2 are SGHVS and FNYEAQ. The CDR3 sequence is 16 residues long. DNA of the CDR3: TGTGCCAGCAGCTTAGCCGGGACAATCCAAGCCTACGAGCAGTACTTC. Translated: CASSLAGTIQAYEQYF.

This clone was observed a few times. One end of the junction fails to match germline, which may point to a read error. The rearrangement joins TRBV11-2 to TRBJ2-1; 8 bases map to TRBD1. CDR1 is SGHAT and CDR2 is FQNNGV in the germline V gene. The CDR3 loop spans 15 amino acids. The CDR3 spells CASSSTGTGLGLQVF. The CDR3 DNA sequence: TGTGCCAGCAGCTCCACCGGGACAGGATTGGGTCTACAGGTCTTC.